The 8 T cell receptor beta chains in this list originate from one sample, sequenced in a study of OX40 agonist ivuxolimab in advanced cancers. Libraries were built with the immunoSEQ multiplex PCR assay. Held by TCRdb, this immuneACCESS table contains in-frame sequences only and omits some clones. Under half of the omission traces to an unresolved V gene where checked; the cause of the rest is unknown. The sample table contains 70,000 to 100,000 clones; only one count was recorded for approximately 90% of them. Around 0.4% of the sample is taken by the ten largest. This specimen consisted of CD4+ or CD8+ T cells sorted from blood, obtained in a trial of the OX40 agonist ivuxolimab. The receptors stem from an adult with an advanced solid tumor such as melanoma, head and neck, liver or kidney cancer.

This rearrangement joins TRBV6-5 to TRBJ2-1; 9 bases line up with TRBD2. Germline CDR1 is MNHEY and CDR2 is SVGAGI. J gave up 8 bases and V 7 bases, and 9 bases lay outside the gene matches. CDR3 length: 14 amino acids. In DNA, the CDR3 is TGTGCCAGCAACTCGGGGACTAGCCTCTATGAGCAGTTCTTC. Its translation is CASNSGTSLYEQFF.

The chain links TRBV7-8 to TRBJ1-2, with D uncertain. The CDR3 extends over 15 amino acids. The V gene lost 5 bases and the J gene lost 4 bases, with 17 bases spanning the gap. The V gene's germline CDR1 is SGHVS and CDR2 FQNEAQ. DNA for the CDR3: TGTGCCAGCAGCGTTCAAGGAGTGCCCCGCTATGGCTACACCTTC. It codes for CASSVQGVPRYGYTF.

This sequence joins TRBV18 and TRBJ1-3, with D tentatively TRBD1 (5 bases). Germline loops: CDR1 KGHSH, CDR2 LQKENI. The ends were cut back, 5 bases at V and 0 bases at J, with 17 bases in the middle. The CDR3 spans 17 residues. CDR3 loop: CASSFTGTSTSGNTIYF. The DNA of the CDR3 is TGTGCCAGCTCATTCACCGGGACTTCGACCTCTGGAAACACCATATATTTT. Full variable domain (outside the CDR3, taken from reference TRBV18 and TRBJ1-3): NAGVMQNPRHLVRRRGQEARLRCSPMKGHSHVYWYRQLPEEGLKFMVYLQKENIIDESGMPKERFSAEFPKEGPSILRIQQVVRGDSAAYFCASSFTGTSTSGNTIYFGEGSWLTVV.

V usage is TRBV10-3 and J usage is TRBJ2-7, with unresolved D. V was cut by 4 bases and J by 2 bases, with 12 bases left in between. This CDR3 has 14 residues. Germline V lookup: CDR1 ENHRY, CDR2 SYGVKD. The CDR3 sequence is CAISASTAAYEQYF. The CDR3 nucleotides read TGTGCCATCAGTGCCTCTACTGCGGCCTACGAGCAGTACTTC.

This chain uses TRBV12-5 with TRBJ2-4; D uncertain. This CDR3 spans 11 amino acids. With 9 bases removed from V and 8 bases from J, the gap between germline ends came to 11 bases. In germline, CDR1 is LGHNT, CDR2 FRNRAP. The DNA of the CDR3 is TGTGCTAGCCAGGAGTTGGACATTCAGTACTTC. Its protein is CASQELDIQYF. Combining the CDR3 with reference TRBV12-5 and TRBJ2-4 gives the whole variable domain DARVTQTPRHKVTEMGQEVTMRCQPILGHNTVFWYRQTMMQGLELLAYFRNRAPLDDSGMPKDRFSAEMPDATLATLKIQPSEPRDSAVYFCASQELDIQYFGAGTRLSVL.

The rearrangement links TRBV19 to TRBJ1-2; 9 bases match TRBD1. V trimming: 3 bases; J trimming: 1 base; junction bases outside the gene matches: 9. The CDR3 sequence is 17 residues long. Per germline, CDR1 LNHDA and CDR2 SQIVND (reference sequence). CDR3 DNA: TGTGCCAGTAGTATTAAACAGGGGGCGAAGATTAACTATGGCTACACCTTC. It translates to CASSIKQGAKINYGYTF.

V and J are TRBV19 and TRBJ2-1; tentative D call: TRBD1 (6 bases). V lost 7 bases and J 10 bases, leaving 23 bases between the germline ends. In germline, CDR1 is LNHDA, CDR2 SQIVND (reference sequence). This CDR3 region has 15 residues. This CDR3 reads CASTSGHGALKEQFF. In nucleotides, the CDR3 is TGTGCCAGTACCTCGGGACACGGCGCCCTAAAAGAGCAGTTCTTC. Combining the CDR3 with reference TRBV19 and TRBJ2-1 gives the whole variable domain DGGITQSPKYLFRKEGQNVTLSCEQNLNHDAMYWYRQDPGQGLRLIYYSQIVNDFQKGDIAEGYSVSREKKESFPLTVTSAQKNPTAFYLCASTSGHGALKEQFFGPGTRLTVL.

This chain links TRBV6-1 with TRBJ1-5; a weak D match, TRBD1 (6 bases). With 5 bases removed from V and 4 bases from J, the gap between germline ends came to 9 bases. Germline CDR1 is MNHNS and CDR2 is SASEGT. This CDR3 contains 13 residues. CDR3: CASSSQGNQPQHF. CDR3 bases: TGTGCCAGCAGTTCTCAGGGGAATCAGCCCCAGCATTTT.